Listed here is a single T cell receptor beta chain. This receptor's antigen is unknown. Per-base quality was not reported, and no clone a single base away is much larger than it. The sample is drawn from a study of blood T cell repertoires in COVID-19 (dated by TCRdb to 2018 to 2020). Concerning the study at large: Samples covering the acute and convalescent phases of COVID-19 were provided by collaborators in the United States, Italy and Spain. The material from the prospective study consisted of cDNA or gDNA derived from T cells, B-cell-depleted T cells, or PBMCs. Subjects who had been exposed to COVID-19, were actively infected with it, or had recovered from it provided the deeply sampled blood TCRbeta repertoires that made up the dataset. The repertoires were released in a freely available public database meant as a resource for research on the immune response to SARS-CoV-2. The samples were drawn from the first 160 participants of the ongoing ImmuneRACE study and from 1,254 subjects provided by 6 global collaborators. Sample metadata almost always included a de-identified subject ID, COVID-19 status, age in years and sex. Where available, HLA class I and class II types were taken from metadata supplied by the sample provider and were not determined by assay-based typing. Paper-wide results and their limitations: How much clinical and demographic metadata was included differed by source and by participant, and the metadata was provided uncurated.

At one collaborating source in Seattle, patients were enrolled during active infection and were followed longitudinally through the course of disease. Whole blood was collected in K2EDTA tubes by collaborating institutions according to the institutions' own protocols. For TCRbeta analysis, collaborator samples were shipped as frozen whole blood, as isolated PBMCs, or as DNA extracted from either sample type. V gives up 3 bases and J gives up 5 bases, and the segment between their germline ends measures 20 bases. The CDR3 numbers 16 residues from cysteine through phenylalanine. The sequence is cut down to CDR3 DNA, 48 bases in frame from base 1. CDR1 MNHNS and CDR2 SASEGT were looked up in the germline V gene. The immunoSEQ Assay, a bias-controlled multiplex PCR, was used to amplify TCRbeta CDR3 regions from genomic DNA. Under the source paper's analysis protocol: Within the assay, amplification of reference gene primers was used to estimate how many nucleated cells each sample contained. To quantify the absolute abundance of each unique TCRbeta CDR3 rearrangement, sequence reads were collapsed and filtered. For each sample, productive Simpson clonality was calculated as the square root of Simpson's diversity index across productive rearrangements. The clones in this table, taken by TCRdb from immuneACCESS, are in-frame only. Not every clone is retained; where verified, under half of the shortfall comes from an unresolved V gene, and the cause of the rest is unknown. Clone size and V and J calls were adopted from that table, with D and trimming inferred from the DNA. This sample lists more than 300,000 clones; about 89% were detected once. The leading ten clones occupy roughly 6% of the sample.

Source material: peripheral blood. The rearrangement joined TRBV6-1 to TRBJ2-7; D gene: possibly TRBD1, on 6 matching bases. The receptor was isolated from a woman between 50 and 59 years old with COVID-19, enrolled during active disease. In nucleotides, the sequence is TGTGCCAGCAGTGATCTTTCAAGGCAGGGGAACAACGAGCAGTACTTC. Translated, this gives CASSDLSRQGNNEQYF.